The rows below give T cell receptor beta chains drawn from one sample of a study of blood T cell repertoires in COVID-19. TCRdb's copy holds only in-frame clones and misses some; the assay was immunoSEQ multiplex PCR. The table includes fewer than 25,000 clones, approximately 87% detected once. Sequencing input: peripheral blood. These receptors came from a human donor with active COVID-19. The donor label of this sample is uncertain. Both conserved end residues are part of each CDR3. Each record gives: V gene, CDR3 protein.

TRBV6-5,CASMAGTGYNEQFF
TRBV4-3,CASSQEGREPYNEQFF
TRBV5-4,CASSLAVASGSPGELFF
TRBV20-1,CSASRSGSYSGNTIYF
TRBV6-1,CASSEVDRGRAVAFF
TRBV3-1/TRBV3-2,CASSLGTGGNSPLHF
TRBV15,CATSRDRTTGRELFF
TRBV10-3,CAISESLTSGAQETQYF
TRBV5-6,CASSFRYQETQYF
TRBV4-2,CASSPGLAESYEQYF
TRBV18,CASSPPGQGGGYTF
TRBV3-1/TRBV3-2,CASSQGQGSYNEQFF
TRBV7-9,CASSQGQNYGYTF
TRBV4-1,CASSQGVQGDTEAFF
TRBV13,CASSPLGLAGWNEQFF
TRBV5-4,CASSSGDYLSYEQYF
TRBV12-3/TRBV12-4,CASSSDRTFF
TRBV20-1,CSASGGGTSTDTQYF
TRBV3-1/TRBV3-2,CASSLRSGVQETQYF
TRBV7-9,CASSPRTLQETQYF
TRBV2,CASRTGAGSGANVLTF
TRBV9,CASSSDSGTYSNQPQHF
TRBV4-1,CASSQVALAGYEQYF
TRBV3-1/TRBV3-2,CASSQVPMGGGHYEQYF
TRBV28,CASSWLAGNTGELFF
TRBV9,CASSVDPKLSTDTQYF
TRBV29-1,CSVEGTSHDEQFF
TRBV30,CAWNGQGGEKLFF
TRBV30,CAWRARENTQYF